The 5 T cell receptor beta chains in this list originate from one sample, sequenced in a study of Graves' ophthalmopathy and Graves' hyperthyroidism. RNA transcripts were the template, and TCR beta CDR3 regions were amplified from them. HTBI-primed first-round RT-PCR preceded second-round multiplex PCR. TCRdb used MiXCR to reprocess the multiplex PCR reads, holding one entry per CDR3 protein. The sample holds approximately 410,000 distinct CDR3 sequences, approximately 15% seen once. What was sequenced was peripheral blood. The receptors originated from a woman aged 18-30 years with stable Graves' hyperthyroidism.

This clonotype was detected ten times or more. The V and J genes are TRBV2 and TRBJ1-2; TRBD1 matches at 7 bases. This CDR3 spans 16 amino acids. Germline CDR1 is SNHLY and CDR2 is FYNNEI. The J segment lost 7 bases and the V segment lost 5 bases, leaving 16 bases of the junction unmatched. CDR3 sequence: CASSTFLGEGAVGYTF. In DNA, the CDR3 is TGTGCCAGCAGTACCTTTTTAGGGGAGGGGGCAGTTGGCTACACCTTC.

This clonotype was found many times. This chain connects TRBV4-2 to TRBJ1-2, with 8 bases identical to TRBD1. This CDR3 is 17 amino acids long. V was clipped by 0 bases and J by 2 bases; unmatched bases: 8. CDR1 is LGHNA and CDR2 is YNFKEQ in the germline V gene. The CDR3 sequence: CASSQEGTGTKNYGYTF. The CDR3 nucleotides read TGTGCCAGCAGCCAAGAGGGGACAGGAACCAAAAACTATGGCTACACCTTC.

This clonotype was counted ten times or more. The chain couples TRBV6-2 or TRBV6-3 to TRBJ2-7; tentative D call: TRBD1 (6 bases). Germline V gives CDR1 MNHEY, CDR2 SVGEGT. V dropped 7 bases and J dropped 2 bases, with 18 bases sitting between them. The CDR3 covers 15 residues. The CDR3 coding sequence is TGTGCCAGCACTGAAGACAGGATGAAGGCCTACGAGCAGTACTTC. Its translation is CASTEDRMKAYEQYF.

This clonotype has at least ten counts. The CDR3 region has the DNA TGTGCCAGCAGCAAGGACAGGGTGAATCAGCCCCAGCATTTT. This encodes CASSKDRVNQPQHF. This chain joins TRBV2 and TRBJ1-5, with 8 bases matching TRBD1. Germline values: CDR1 SNHLY, CDR2 FYNNEI. There are 14 residues in the CDR3. J gave up 4 bases and V 6 bases, and 5 bases lay outside the gene matches.

This clonotype was seen many times. The rearrangement links TRBV12-3 or TRBV12-4 to TRBJ2-6; D is tentatively TRBD1 or TRBD2 (5 bases each). The CDR3 has 15 residues. Trimming removed 7 bases at V and 2 bases at J, with 12 bases between. The CDR3 region has the DNA TGTGCCAGCACCGTCGGGGCCCCTGGGGCCAACGTCCTGACTTTC. Amino acids: CASTVGAPGANVLTF.